A selection of T cell receptor beta chains follows, all from one sample in a study of T cell changes during pregnancy in multiple sclerosis. Generated by immunoSEQ multiplex PCR, the TCRdb table keeps only in-frame clones and is missing some. The table records 35,000 to 45,000 clones, around 90% of them present only once. Sample: CD4+ T cells from peripheral blood mononuclear cells, taken after pregnancy. The receptors were gathered from a female donor in good health, enrolled as a control in a pregnancy study. The CDR3 runs from the conserved cysteine through the conserved F or W. The D gene is left open where the match is weak. A clone size is listed for some rows: how often the clone was seen (once, few, many), or a class if it is expanded.

abundance	d_gene	v_gene	j_gene	CDR3aa	CDR3nt
NA	NA	TRBV11-2	TRBJ1-4	CASSLGRVNEKLFF	TGTGCCAGCAGCTTGGGGAGGGTTAATGAAAAACTGTTTTTT
NA	NA	TRBV5-1	TRBJ1-4	CASTRGVNEKLFF	TGCGCCAGCACTCGGGGAGTTAATGAAAAACTGTTTTTT
NA	TRBD2	TRBV5-1	TRBJ2-7	CASSPSGLTSYEQYF	TGCGCCAGCAGCCCTAGCGGACTTACTTCCTACGAGCAGTACTTC
NA	TRBD1	TRBV2	TRBJ2-5	CASSDGTGGEETQYF	TGTGCCAGCAGTGACGGGACAGGGGGCGAAGAGACCCAGTACTTC
NA	NA	TRBV30	TRBJ2-7	CAWSVTPGHGLYEQYF	TGTGCCTGGAGTGTTACCCCGGGACATGGCCTCTACGAGCAGTACTTC
few	NA	TRBV15	TRBJ1-5	CATSRDGHLSNQPQHF	TGTGCCACCAGCAGAGACGGACATCTTAGCAATCAGCCCCAGCATTTT
NA	NA	TRBV6-1	TRBJ1-5	CASSKGFRTASNQPQHF	TGTGCCAGCAGTAAAGGCTTTCGGACAGCCTCCAATCAGCCCCAGCATTTT
NA	TRBD1	TRBV6-1	TRBJ1-2	CASSEALPGQGDYGYTF	TGTGCCAGCAGTGAAGCGCTTCCGGGACAGGGAGACTATGGCTACACCTTC
NA	TRBD1	TRBV19	TRBJ2-7	CASSSRTGDGEQYF	TGTGCCAGTAGTTCCCGGACAGGGGACGGGGAGCAGTACTTC
NA	TRBD2	TRBV4-3	TRBJ2-5	CASSQDVAGAEYQETQYF	TGCGCCAGCAGCCAAGATGTAGCGGGAGCTGAGTACCAAGAGACCCAGTACTTC
NA	NA	TRBV2	TRBJ1-2	CASSAGYGYTF	TGTGCCAGCAGCGCGGGGTATGGCTACACCTTC
NA	TRBD2	TRBV25-1	TRBJ2-7	CASSGGGLGEQYF	TGTGCCAGCAGTGGCGGGGGGCTTGGCGAGCAGTACTTC
NA	NA	TRBV18	TRBJ2-3	CASSPYDRISTDTQYF	TGTGCCAGCTCACCTTATGACAGGATTAGCACAGATACGCAGTATTTT
NA	NA	TRBV6-1	TRBJ2-1	CASSDLGRSSYNEQFF	TGTGCCAGCAGTGACTTGGGGAGGAGCTCCTACAATGAGCAGTTCTTC
few	NA	TRBV11-1	TRBJ1-6	CASSRSNNSPLHF	TGTGCCAGCAGCCGGTCAAATAATTCACCCCTCCACTTT
once	TRBD1	TRBV28	TRBJ1-2	CASSLGGTGDGYTF	TGTGCCAGCAGTTTAGGAGGGACAGGGGATGGCTACACCTTC
NA	NA	TRBV5-1	TRBJ1-2	CASSTGLNYGYTF	TGCGCCAGCAGCACGGGACTTAACTATGGCTACACCTTC
NA	NA	TRBV28	TRBJ1-2	CASSYPRERRRKNYGYTF	TGTGCCAGCAGTTACCCCCGAGAGCGGAGGAGGAAAAACTATGGCTACACCTTC
NA	NA	TRBV7-9	TRBJ2-3	CASSPLPTSSTDTQYF	TGTGCCAGCAGCCCCCTACCGACTAGTAGCACAGATACGCAGTATTTT
NA	TRBD2	TRBV2	TRBJ2-2	CASSEAPSGRAGELFF	TGTGCCAGCAGTGAAGCGCCTAGCGGGAGGGCCGGGGAGCTGTTTTTT
NA	TRBD1	TRBV5-6	TRBJ1-1	CASSLGQGRTEAFF	TGTGCCAGCAGCCTGGGACAGGGCCGAACTGAAGCTTTCTTT
few	TRBD1	TRBV2	TRBJ1-5	CASRDRGNQPQHF	TGTGCCAGCAGGGACAGGGGCAATCAGCCCCAGCATTTT
NA	NA	TRBV7-2	TRBJ1-5	CASSAADNDQPQHF	TGTGCCAGCAGCGCCGCGGACAATGATCAGCCCCAGCATTTT
NA	TRBD1	TRBV5-1	TRBJ1-2	CASSSGTGNYGYTF	TGCGCCAGCAGCTCCGGGACAGGCAACTATGGCTACACCTTC
NA	NA	TRBV27	TRBJ2-2	CASSFGGNTGELFF	TGTGCCAGCAGTTTCGGGGGAAACACCGGGGAGCTGTTTTTT
NA	NA	TRBV6-1	TRBJ1-6	CASSEGGGNSPLHF	TGTGCCAGCAGTGAAGGAGGGGGTAATTCACCCCTCCACTTT
NA	NA	TRBV7-8	TRBJ2-7	CASSSSNTGISYEQYF	TGTGCCAGCAGCTCTAGCAACACAGGGATCTCCTACGAGCAGTACTTC
once	NA	TRBV6-5	TRBJ1-5	CASSYPGQPQHF	TGTGCCAGCAGTTACCCCGGGCAGCCCCAGCATTTT
once	NA	TRBV28	TRBJ2-1	CASSLRNEQFF	TGTGCCAGCAGTTTGCGGAATGAGCAGTTCTTC
NA	NA	TRBV6-5	TRBJ1-1	CASSYSFTSIEAFF	TGTGCCAGCAGTTACTCATTTACATCCATTGAAGCTTTCTTT
NA	TRBD1	TRBV29-1	TRBJ2-4	CSVRDRANIQYF	TGCAGCGTGCGGGACAGGGCAAACATTCAGTACTTC
NA	TRBD2	TRBV4-1	TRBJ2-7	CASSRGLAGGPSSYEQYF	TGCGCCAGCAGCCGAGGACTAGCGGGAGGGCCTAGCTCCTACGAGCAGTACTTC
NA	TRBD1	TRBV6-4	TRBJ2-1	CASSDGTGGPGEQFF	TGTGCCAGCAGTGACGGGACAGGGGGCCCCGGGGAGCAGTTCTTC
NA	NA	TRBV28	TRBJ1-2	CASSVGAYYGYTF	TGTGCCAGCAGTGTGGGGGCCTACTATGGCTACACCTTC
NA	NA	TRBV5-6	TRBJ1-5	CASMGGGPNSNQPQHF	TGTGCCAGCATGGGGGGGGGACCAAATAGCAATCAGCCCCAGCATTTT
NA	TRBD1	TRBV6-5	TRBJ2-7	CASSPGTGVFEQYF	TGTGCCAGCAGTCCCGGGACAGGGGTTTTCGAGCAGTACTTC
NA	NA	TRBV19	TRBJ2-2	CASEASRNTGELFF	TGTGCCAGCGAGGCTAGCAGAAACACCGGGGAGCTGTTTTTT
NA	TRBD2	TRBV19	TRBJ2-1	CASSSERLLAGEREQFF	TGTGCCAGTAGCAGCGAACGTCTACTAGCGGGAGAACGCGAGCAGTTCTTC
few	TRBD1	TRBV7-9	TRBJ1-1	CASSSTRTGSDTEAFF	TGTGCCAGCAGCTCCACTCGGACAGGGTCGGACACTGAAGCTTTCTTT
NA	NA	TRBV7-6	TRBJ2-1	CASSLDRVNAQFF	TGTGCCAGCAGCTTAGACAGGGTCAATGCGCAGTTCTTC
NA	NA	TRBV7-3	TRBJ1-3	CASGTSAGNTIYF	TGTGCCAGCGGGACATCGGCGGGAAACACCATATATTTT
NA	NA	TRBV7-2	TRBJ2-7	CASSLGPGGYEQYF	TGTGCCAGCAGCTTGGGACCCGGGGGCTACGAGCAGTACTTC
NA	NA	TRBV2	TRBJ2-1	CASSSGSHEQFF	TGTGCCAGCAGCTCAGGGTCCCATGAGCAGTTCTTC
NA	NA	TRBV7-2	TRBJ1-2	CASSVDRNYGYTF	TGTGCCAGCAGCGTGGACAGAAACTATGGCTACACCTTC
once	NA	TRBV28	TRBJ1-4	CASTLGVDEKLFF	TGTGCCAGCACCCTAGGGGTAGATGAAAAACTGTTTTTT
medium-sized	TRBD2	TRBV6-4	TRBJ2-1	CASSEKSGGANEQFF	TGTGCCAGCAGTGAAAAGAGCGGGGGGGCCAATGAGCAGTTCTTC
NA	NA	TRBV14	TRBJ1-1	CASSQDRGGVTEAFF	TGTGCCAGCAGCCAAGATCGAGGGGGAGTCACTGAAGCTTTCTTT
NA	TRBD1	TRBV2	TRBJ1-2	CAGGTGSFYGYTF	TGTGCCGGGGGGACAGGGTCCTTCTATGGCTACACCTTC
NA	NA	TRBV6-1	TRBJ2-7	CASLRGSGYEQYF	TGTGCCAGCTTAAGGGGTAGCGGCTACGAGCAGTACTTC
NA	NA	TRBV28	TRBJ2-7	CASSLLFFVQVF	TGTGCCAGCAGTTTACTCTTTTTTGTACAGGTCTTC
NA	TRBD1	TRBV11-3	TRBJ2-1	CASSLGRLGQYNEQFF	TGTGCCAGCAGCTTAGGGCGCCTGGGACAGTACAATGAGCAGTTCTTC
NA	TRBD1	TRBV9	TRBJ1-4	CASSVGTGGNEKLFF	TGTGCCAGCAGCGTTGGGACAGGGGGTAATGAAAAACTGTTTTTT
NA	NA	TRBV2	TRBJ1-5	CASSTTAGTQSNQPQHF	TGTGCCAGCAGTACCACAGCGGGGACCCAGAGCAATCAGCCCCAGCATTTT
NA	NA	TRBV5-1	TRBJ2-2	CASSSGGLNTGELFF	TGCGCCAGCAGCTCAGGTGGCCTCAACACCGGGGAGCTGTTTTTT
NA	TRBD2	TRBV9	TRBJ2-1	CASSSRSGSSYNEQFF	TGTGCCAGCAGCTCCCGTAGCGGGAGCTCCTACAATGAGCAGTTCTTC
NA	TRBD1	TRBV19	TRBJ1-3	CAKPGQGTGNTIYF	TGTGCCAAACCGGGACAGGGGACTGGAAACACCATATATTTT
few	NA	TRBV5-1	TRBJ1-6	CASSTGHQNSPLHF	TGCGCCAGCAGCACGGGACATCAAAATTCACCCCTCCACTTT